One T cell receptor beta chain is described in this entry. These data come from a study of blood T cell repertoires in COVID-19. Here immunoSEQ multiplex PCR was the method, and the copy in TCRdb shows in-frame clones only, minus some. The sample has a few hundred thousand clones; 85% to 90% are singletons. The CDR3 length is 20 residues. The receptor was isolated from an older woman with COVID-19, enrolled during active disease. The V call is TRBV21-1, the J call TRBJ1-4; the D call of TRBD1 is as the table states it, not checked on the DNA. TRBV21-1 is a listed pseudogene. The sequenced sample consisted of peripheral blood. The CDR3 is CASSNCLTIAGLATNEKLFF. The DNA of the CDR3 is TGTGCCAGCAGCAATTGTCTCACCATAGCAGGGTTGGCAACTAATGAAAAACTGTTTTTT.